The 5 T cell receptor beta chains below were found in one sample sequenced in a study of human T cells and chemical hapten exposure. Time point given: patch test 2, 6 weeks after DPC sensitization. Documented treatment: therapeutic diphenylcyclopropenone sensitization with weekly scalp DPC. TCRdb redid the calling of the RACE reads with MiXCR, one entry per CDR3 protein. The sample lists over 60,000 distinct CDR3 sequences; 9% to 12% were seen once. The source was whole blood, collected in connection with sensitization to the hapten diphenylcyclopropenone (DPC). All receptors come from a woman between 50 and 59 years old with alopecia areata. Some clones in this sample may be carry-over from other donors' samples.

This clonotype turned up a few times. The chain uses TRBV7-2 and TRBJ2-4, with 12 positions matching TRBD2. This CDR3 has 18 residues. The ends lost 6 bases at V and 0 bases at J; junction bases unmatched: 9. Germline CDR1 SGHTA, CDR2 FQGNSA. The CDR3 protein is CASRLTSGSTLAKNIQYF. The CDR3 DNA follows: TGTGCCAGCAGGCTGACTAGCGGGAGTACACTAGCCAAAAACATTCAGTACTTC. Together with reference TRBV7-2 and TRBJ2-4, the CDR3 gives the full variable domain: GAGVSQSPSNKVTEKGKDVELRCDPISGHTALYWYRQSLGQGLEFLIYFQGNSAPDKSGLPSDRFSAERTGGSVSTLTIQRTQQEDSAVYLCASRLTSGSTLAKNIQYFGAGTRLSVL.

This clonotype was recorded at least ten times. V is TRBV20-1 and J is TRBJ2-7, with D perhaps matching TRBD1 or TRBD2 (6 bases each). V shed 6 bases and J shed 3 bases, with 18 bases lying between them. The germline V gene encodes CDR1 DFQATT and CDR2 SNEGSKA (reference sequence). The CDR3 consists of 14 residues. CDR3 nucleotides: TGCAGTGCGAGGAGTCTCAGGGGAGGCTACGAGCAGTACTTC. Translating it yields CSARSLRGGYEQYF.

This clonotype was seen more than once but under ten times. The gene calls are TRBV29-1 and TRBJ1-5; no clear D. Trimming took 4 bases from V and 0 from J, leaving 7 bases between them. The germline V gene has CDR1 SQVTM and CDR2 ANQGSEA. The CDR3 totals 13 residues. The CDR3 DNA follows: TGCAGCGTTGGATATCTTAGCAATCAGCCCCAGCATTTT. It specifies CSVGYLSNQPQHF.

V is TRBV2 and J is TRBJ2-3; the match to TRBD2 covers 7 bases. The J segment lost 6 bases and the V segment lost 5 bases, leaving 8 bases of the junction unmatched. The germline gives CDR1 SNHLY, CDR2 FYNNEI. CDR3 size: 14 residues. In nucleotides, the CDR3 is TGTGCCAGCAGTTCTCCTGGACTAGGGGATACGCAGTATTTT. Its translation: CASSSPGLGDTQYF.

As for this clonotype: A much larger clone is a single base away; this may be a read error. The chain combines TRBV19 with TRBJ2-5; D unclear. The CDR3 runs 13 residues. CDR1 is LNHDA and CDR2 is SQIVND in the germline V gene (reference sequence). V was shortened by 6 bases and J by 3 bases, with 11 bases between the two germline ends. The DNA of the CDR3 is TGTGCCAGTAGCGAACGGTCAGAAGAGACCCAGTACTTC. It specifies CASSERSEETQYF.